This T cell receptor beta chain stems from a study of T-cell memory formation after mild COVID-19. CDR1 SGDLS and CDR2 YYNGEE come from the germline V gene. The V end lost 0 bases, the J end lost 0 bases, and 7 bases lay between the germline ends. There are 14 residues in the CDR3. Amplification by 5'RACE using constant-segment primers produced TCR alpha and TCR beta cDNA libraries that carried sample barcodes and UMIs. TCRdb re-analysed the 5' RACE reads in MiXCR, keeping a single row per CDR3 protein. Among about 400,000 distinct CDR3 sequences, 20% to 30% were seen once, and the ten largest hold about an eighth. This clonotype has more than one count but fewer than ten. Antigen specificity is unknown. Study-wide points: CD4+ contracting clones lay mainly in CM and EM, CD8+ ones in EMRA. Cross-reactive memory appears to have joined, as suggested by some responding clones showing up in pre-infection memory.

This clonotype was sampled from an adult woman who had mild COVID-19 (a few samples of this study predate the infection). Cell type and time point are not known. Sequences were obtained from PBMCs or a T cell subset sorted from them (not recorded which). This sequence joins TRBV9 and TRBJ2-7; D remains unclear. The CDR3 DNA is TGTGCCAGCAGCGTAGAGAGTCACTCCTACGAGCAGTACTTC. Translated, it gives CASSVESHSYEQYF.